This T cell receptor beta chain was documented in a study of shared clonotypes between healthy human individuals (dated by TCRdb to the early 2020s). Study-wide context: The cohort included three men and a couple of women between 18 and 49 years of age. Libraries were prepared and TCR repertoires were sequenced by different laboratories using diverse techniques, in order to increase sequencing depth and limit assay-specific biases. Per donor, three plates each were used for CD4 naive and CD4 memory, two for CD8 naive, and one for CD8 memory. Per donor, leukapheresis produced somewhere between about 0.8 and 9.5 billion PBMCs. Blood TCR repertoires of five healthy adults were deeply sequenced to estimate repertoire size and the extent of clonotype sharing between individuals.

The CDR3, from cysteine to phenylalanine, totals 14 residues. The CDR3 DNA has 42 bases and is translated from base 1. The germline V gene provides CDR1 MGHDK and CDR2 SYGVNS. The junction shows trimming of 1 base on V and 1 base on J, plus 5 bases between the germline ends. The donors were healthy, HIV-negative adults who had no recently reported acute infections or vaccinations. Every donor was a Caucasian adult residing in Nashville, Tennessee, USA. CD8 memory samples combined magnetically selected CD45RO+ cells with CCR7-negative CD45RA+ effector memory (TemRA) cells. Blood was collected by leukapheresis, and PBMCs were isolated by Ficoll-Histopaque density gradient centrifugation and then cryopreserved in liquid nitrogen vapor phase. Analytical flow cytometry was used to check the purity and quantity of every magnetically sorted T cell population. Genomic DNA was isolated from each sorted fraction and quantified by UV absorbance on a Nanodrop 2000c.

The paper as a whole reports these results and caveats: Sharing across a handful of donors was observed for about 4.8% of naive CD4, 3.5% of naive CD8, about 2.3% of memory CD4, and around 0.42% of memory CD8 clonotypes. Compared with non-shared clonotypes, clonotypes shared by all four sorted-subset donors had higher generation probabilities. Pairwise subsampling led to the expectation that sequencing depth would affect the degree of clonotype sharing among donors. Rarefaction of sorted-subset datasets indicated incomplete sequencing despite the large sequencing depth. Naive subsets generally had larger estimated clonotype richness than memory subsets. The small number of donors limited the genetic and exposure-history diversity represented. Sampling was limited to blood, and TCR repertoires in tissue likely differ from TCR repertoires in blood.

This clone was counted only a few times. No antigen is known for it. No base quality information exists; no much larger clone differs at one position. Using the deep immunoSEQ assay, TCR CDR3 regions were amplified from genomic DNA by multiplex PCR. For each cell subset, the extracted genomic DNA was distributed evenly across all wells of several immunoSEQ 96-well plates, and each plate served as one replicate. Each replicate PCR for sorted subsets received roughly 0.2 ug genomic DNA, equal to roughly 30,000 T cell genomes. Purified libraries were measured with a Qubit 3.0 fluorometer, size-checked on a Bioanalyzer 2100, and measured again with the KAPA Library Quantification kit. Every immunoSEQ 96-well plate was sequenced on a separate single-read 150-cycle Illumina NextSeq 550 flow cell. In the paper's pipeline: Because the immunoSEQ output included only junctional sequences and no quality scores, the filtering could not be the same as the filtering used for full-length reads. To assign V/J genes and CDR3, sequences were annotated against IMGT germline references using PyIR, a Python wrapper for IgBLAST v1.9. Any read was removed if the V/J assignment was weak (E-value above 1e-6), the CDR3 was missing, or the read contained stop codons, out-of-frame junctions, or ambiguous translated residues. V3J clonotypes were defined as sequences sharing an identical inferred V gene, J gene, and CDR3 amino acid sequence. The percentage overlap between two repertoires was calculated by dividing the number of shared unique clonotypes by the size of the smaller repertoire. Repertoire richness was assessed with RTK rarefaction, the Chao1 estimator, and Recon v2.1 estimates of unobserved clonotypes. Generation probabilities were computed with OLGA for all TCRbeta clonotypes obtained by the gDNA method from several donors. The clones in this table, taken by TCRdb from immuneACCESS, are in-frame only. Not every clone is retained; where verified, under half of the shortfall comes from an unresolved V gene, and the cause of the rest is unknown. Clone size and the V and J calls come from that table; the DNA yielded D and trimming. This sample lists under 150,000 clones; under 70% were detected once. The ten largest clones add up to about 26% of the sample.

Recombination joined TRBV25-1 with TRBJ1-5, with no reliable assignment of the D segment. The sequence came from a young woman in good health. Material: memory CD8+ T cells sorted from blood. The sample's cell subset or site label, in plain terms: CD45RO+ cells pooled with CCR7-negative TemRA cells. The encoded CDR3 is CASSESDSNQPQHF. The sequence in DNA is TGTGCCAGCAGTGAATCTGACAGCAATCAGCCCCAGCATTTT.